This T cell receptor (beta chain) was recovered during a study of cytomegalovirus exposure and HLA in healthy donors. Points from the study as a whole: TCR beta V- and J-gene trimming was later associated with a missense DCLRE1C variant. From TCR beta sequences, most subjects' HLA-A and HLA-B alleles were reportedly predicted accurately. TCR association rates varied by HLA locus in a later analysis, with DRB1 highest and HLA-C lowest. CMV serostatus was the only immune exposure information that was available.

V shed 1 base, J shed 0 bases, and the junction held 9 bases outside the gene matches. The CDR3 length is 18 residues. CDR1 LGHNA and CDR2 YNFKEQ come from the germline V gene. In the PCR, 60 Vbeta and 13 Jbeta primers were used. Repertoires were generated with immunoSEQ multiplex PCR, while TCRdb's copy carries only in-frame clones and drops some. Among some 240,000 clones listed, about 72% were seen once. This clone was detected only once. Its target is not known. This TCR was recovered from a male donor in good health and CMV-seronegative. The rearrangement joins TRBV4-2 to TRBJ2-7; TRBD2 matches 10 bases. What was sequenced was PBMCs. The CDR3 sequence is CASSQVQAGGPGSYEQYF. The CDR3 bases are TGTGCCAGCAGCCAAGTGCAAGCGGGAGGGCCCGGCTCCTACGAGCAGTACTTC.